This T cell receptor (beta chain) was documented in a study of graft-versus-host responses after intestinal transplantation. General observations from the study: Recipient-marrow GvH clones were detected, some having first appeared in ileum or blood.

Germline-derived CDR1 and CDR2 are MNHEY and SVGAGI. The CDR3 loop spans 13 amino acids. Trimming left V 2 bases short and J 4 bases short, with 8 bases between. Clones were sequenced by immunoSEQ multiplex PCR, and TCRdb holds only the in-frame ones, with some missing. The sample yields roughly 17,000 clones, approximately 38% seen once. The culture paired about 200,000 irradiated violet-dye-labeled stimulators with about 200,000 CFSE-labeled responders. V is TRBV6-5 and J is TRBJ1-2, with a possible D match to TRBD1 (6 bases). The TCR comes from a human patient who received an intestinal transplant. The sample was alloreactive CD8+ T cells from a mixed lymphocyte reaction culture, taken before intestinal transplant. Subset defined: CFSE-low proliferating T cells sorted from roughly 6-day pre-transplant mixed lymphocyte reaction (GvH or HvG direction). For the CDR3, the DNA is TGTGCCAGCAGTTACGGGACACTCTATGGCTACACCTTC. Translation: CASSYGTLYGYTF.